This T cell receptor beta chain was captured in a study of T cell responses to AZD1222 COVID-19 vaccine (dated by TCRdb to the early 2020s). For the wider study: AZD1222 recipients with second doses at about 4 weeks or about 12 weeks were pooled, because spike-specific TCR depth and breadth did not differ between schedules. A total of 233 trial participants underwent TCR sequencing, of whom around 200 received two doses of AZD1222 and 26 received two doses of the MenACWY control vaccine. Trial participants were enrolled by age into 18-55, 56-69 and 70-plus year subgroups, with 148, 28 and 57 TCR-sequenced participants respectively. Broad study findings and their caveats: Vaccine-associated CD4 TCRs spanned the whole spike protein, with dominant responses in regions 160-218 and 743-854. Conclusions about previously exposed vaccinees were limited because only a handful of AZD1222 recipients were SARS-CoV-2 seropositive at baseline. Nearly half of unique spike-specific TCRs reportedly recognized epitopes outside regions mutated in the B.1.351 and B.1.1.7 variants. Spike-specific TCR breadth and depth rose significantly after two AZD1222 doses compared with day 0 and with MenACWY recipients. The 56-69-year group was small, and its depth increase did not reach significance, likely because of low power. Participants were mostly white British, with more females than males. The authors suggested clonal diversity may have been underestimated. Because no day 14 peak-response samples were available, the repertoires could be characterized only after the peak T cell response.

The CDR3 regions of human TCRbeta chains were analyzed by immunosequencing. The authors' pipeline ran thus. Repertoire TCRs were checked for matches against a reference library of SARS-CoV-2-specific TCRs that had been generated using the MIRA antigen-specificity platform. Breadth meant the fraction of unique TCRs that were SARS-CoV-2-associated, whereas depth meant the fraction of total T cells that were SARS-CoV-2-associated. Using the MIRA data, each spike-specific TCR was mapped to the spike region that the TCR reacts to and placed in a CD4 or CD8 class. Log10-transformed breadth and depth values were compared by one-way ANOVA with Sidak's multiple comparisons tests. TCRdb retrieved this table from immuneACCESS and kept in-frame rearrangements only. Not all clones are present; in checked studies, unresolved V genes account for under half, and no reason is known for the remainder. V and J calls and clone size are those listed in that table; D and trimming were worked out from the DNA. The sample table contains roughly 140,000 clones; only one count was recorded for about 91% of them. The top ten hold 2% to 2.5% of the sample.

According to the study, the label for this sample's time point signals: baseline before first vaccination. The vaccinee samples were drawn from two UK trials, COV001 and COV002, one of which was a single-blind randomized controlled phase 2/3 trial testing AZD1222 (ChAdOx1 nCoV-19) in healthy adults. For TCRbeta chain sequencing, PBMC samples from trial participants were taken at day 0 and at day 28 after the second dose. This clone occurred once. This receptor's antigen is unknown. Nothing much larger sits one base from this clone, and base qualities are not available. The source of this sequence is an adult in good health. The sample here was peripheral blood, taken on day 0 of AZD1222 vaccination.

The DNA is as follows: TGTGCCACCAGTGATTTCGGGTCGGCTAGTGGCGATACGCAGTATTTT. Translated, this gives CATSDFGSASGDTQYF. In this chain, TRBV24-1 is recombined with TRBJ2-3; the D gene cannot be named for sure. The germline V gene supplies CDR1 KGHDR and CDR2 SFDVKD. V sheds 1 base and J sheds 6 bases, leaving 16 bases between their ends. Its CDR3 holds 16 amino acids, cysteine through phenylalanine. Only the CDR3 DNA stays, 48 bases, in frame from base 1.